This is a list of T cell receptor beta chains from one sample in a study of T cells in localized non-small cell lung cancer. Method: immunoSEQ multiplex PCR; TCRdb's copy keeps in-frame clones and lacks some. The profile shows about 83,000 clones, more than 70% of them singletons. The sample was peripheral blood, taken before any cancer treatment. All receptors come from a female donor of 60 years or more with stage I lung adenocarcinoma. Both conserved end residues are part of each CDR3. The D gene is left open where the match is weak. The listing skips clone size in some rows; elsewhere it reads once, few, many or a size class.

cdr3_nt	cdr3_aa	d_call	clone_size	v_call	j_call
TGTGCCAGCAGGCCCACAGGAACTAATGAAAAACTGTTTTTT	CASRPTGTNEKLFF	-	-	TRBV6-4	TRBJ1-4
TGTGCCTGGAGTATAAAGCGGGAGGGCCGATATCCTCGGCAGTACTTC	CAWSIKREGRYPRQYF	TRBD2	-	TRBV30	TRBJ2-7
TGTGCCAGTAGTATAATCAGGGGACTAGCCCAAAACAATGAGCAGTTCTTC	CASSIIRGLAQNNEQFF	TRBD2	-	TRBV19	TRBJ2-1
TGTGCCAGCATCCTTAGACAGGGGACCCCAGGGACCCAGTACTTC	CASILRQGTPGTQYF	TRBD1	-	TRBV5-7	TRBJ2-5
TGTGCCAGCAGGTACAGGGGAGGGTATGGCTACACCTTC	CASRYRGGYGYTF	TRBD1	-	TRBV6-6	TRBJ1-2
TGCGCCAGCAGCTTGGCAGCGAGTTTGGTGAACACTGAAGCTTTCTTT	CASSLAASLVNTEAFF	-	-	TRBV5-1	TRBJ1-1
TGTGCCAGCAGTTCGACAGGGGGGGAAGAGACCCAGTACTTC	CASSSTGGEETQYF	TRBD1	-	TRBV28	TRBJ2-5
TGTGCCAGCAGTGAGTTAGCGGTGTCTAACACCGGGGAGCTGTTTTTT	CASSELAVSNTGELFF	-	once	TRBV25-1	TRBJ2-2
TGTGCCAGCAGTTACGGGGCAGGAACCGGGGAGCTGTTTTTT	CASSYGAGTGELFF	-	medium-sized	TRBV6-5	TRBJ2-2
TGTGCCAGCAGCTTTACGGGACAGTTCACCGGGGAGCTGTTTTTT	CASSFTGQFTGELFF	TRBD1	-	TRBV7-8	TRBJ2-2
TGTGCCAGTAGTACTCGCTCGGGGGCCACTAACTATGGCTACACCTTC	CASSTRSGATNYGYTF	-	few	TRBV19	TRBJ1-2
TGTGCCAGCAGGACCGGGACGGTTGAAGCTTTCTTT	CASRTGTVEAFF	-	-	TRBV6-5	TRBJ1-1
TGTGCCAGCAGTTCCCAGGGGGCTTACGAGCAGTACTTC	CASSSQGAYEQYF	TRBD1	-	TRBV6-6	TRBJ2-7
TGCGCCAGCAATAGGGACAGGGGCACAGATACGCAGTATTTT	CASNRDRGTDTQYF	TRBD1	-	TRBV5-1	TRBJ2-3
TGTGCCAGCAGTTCTTACCGGGACAGCGGGACCATGAACACTGAAGCTTTCTTT	CASSSYRDSGTMNTEAFF	TRBD1	-	TRBV28	TRBJ1-1
TGTGCCAGTATGGGATGGGGGGGTGGCCCTGGGGCCAACGTCCTGACTTTC	CASMGWGGGPGANVLTF	TRBD2	-	TRBV19	TRBJ2-6
TGCAGCGTTGAACTTACGGATCACCAAGAGACCCAGTACTTC	CSVELTDHQETQYF	-	many	TRBV29-1	TRBJ2-5
TGTGCCAGCAGCCCGAGCGGGGCCCTCACAGATACGCAGTATTTT	CASSPSGALTDTQYF	TRBD2	-	TRBV9	TRBJ2-3
TGTGCCAGCAGCCCCTGGGGGCTAGCGGGTCAAGAGACCCAGTACTTC	CASSPWGLAGQETQYF	TRBD2	-	TRBV9	TRBJ2-5
TGTGCCTGGAGGGCTAGCCTTAGCTCCTACAATGAGCAGTTCTTC	CAWRASLSSYNEQFF	-	-	TRBV30	TRBJ2-1
TGCGCCAGCAGCTTCGGGACAGGGGCCTACGAGCAGTACTTC	CASSFGTGAYEQYF	TRBD1	-	TRBV5-1	TRBJ2-7
TGCGCCAGCAGCTTAGGGTCCACCTGGGGCTACACCTTC	CASSLGSTWGYTF	-	-	TRBV5-1	TRBJ1-2
TGTGCCAGCAGTCCCGGGGGGGCAACTAATGAAAAACTGTTTTTT	CASSPGGATNEKLFF	-	-	TRBV6-5	TRBJ1-4
TGTGCCAGCAGTTCAACCGGGACAGGGGTATACGAGCAGTACTTC	CASSSTGTGVYEQYF	TRBD1	-	TRBV6-5	TRBJ2-7
TGTGCCAGCAGCGTAGAGCCCAAGTCTGGAAACACCATATATTTT	CASSVEPKSGNTIYF	-	-	TRBV9	TRBJ1-3
TGTGCCAGCAGCGGAGACCTCGGGACACCCGACCAAGAGACCCAGTACTTC	CASSGDLGTPDQETQYF	-	many	TRBV9	TRBJ2-5
TGTGCCAGCAGGGACAGCGGGTACGAGCAGTACTTC	CASRDSGYEQYF	-	-	TRBV6-6	TRBJ2-7
TGTGCCAGCAGGCGCGACAGGGGGCCCGACGAGCAGTACTTC	CASRRDRGPDEQYF	TRBD1	-	TRBV6-5	TRBJ2-7
TGTGCCAGCAACCCGACCGGGAGCAATCAGCCCCAGCATTTT	CASNPTGSNQPQHF	-	-	TRBV6-6	TRBJ1-5
TGTGCCAGTGGCGGGAGTAGCACAGATACGCAGTATTTT	CASGGSSTDTQYF	TRBD2	-	TRBV19	TRBJ2-3
TGTGCCAGCAGCTTGGGACTGTACTCTGGAAACACCATATATTTT	CASSLGLYSGNTIYF	-	once	TRBV5-4	TRBJ1-3
TGCAGCGGCGTACCTCGCTCCATGAACACTGAAGCTTTCTTT	CSGVPRSMNTEAFF	-	-	TRBV29-1	TRBJ1-1
TGTGCCAGCTCACCCGGACAGGGTTATGGCTACACCTTC	CASSPGQGYGYTF	TRBD1	-	TRBV18	TRBJ1-2
TGCGCCAGCAGCTTGGTATCCGGGACAGACTACAATGAGCAGTTCTTC	CASSLVSGTDYNEQFF	TRBD1	once	TRBV5-1	TRBJ2-1
TGTGCCAGCTTAGGTGATGGGGGCAATCAGCCCCAGCATTTT	CASLGDGGNQPQHF	-	few	TRBV6-5	TRBJ1-5
TGTGCCAGTAGTATTGGAGGCGATGAGCAGTTCTTC	CASSIGGDEQFF	-	-	TRBV19	TRBJ2-1
TGTGCCACCAGCAGAGATGGCGAGCAGTACTTC	CATSRDGEQYF	-	once	TRBV15	TRBJ2-7
TGTGCCAGTAGTAAGGAGGATTGGGACTATGGCTACACCTTC	CASSKEDWDYGYTF	-	-	TRBV19	TRBJ1-2
TGCGCCAGCAGCCAAGATATTGGAGGGGAGGAAGCTTTCTTT	CASSQDIGGEEAFF	-	-	TRBV4-3	TRBJ1-1
TGTGCCAGTAGAAGAATAGGCGAACACAATGAGCAGTTCTTC	CASRRIGEHNEQFF	-	-	TRBV19	TRBJ2-1
TGTGCCAGCTCACGGGAAGGAGCCTCCGGGGAGCTGTTTTTT	CASSREGASGELFF	-	-	TRBV18	TRBJ2-2
TGTGCCAGCAGTGAAAGGGTCCACGAGCAGTACTTC	CASSERVHEQYF	-	-	TRBV2	TRBJ2-7
TGTGCCAGCAGCAATCAGGGATCCACTGAAGCTTTCTTT	CASSNQGSTEAFF	-	-	TRBV6-4	TRBJ1-1
TGTGCCAGCAGTGTACTAGCGACCGGGGAGCTGTTTTTT	CASSVLATGELFF	TRBD2	-	TRBV2	TRBJ2-2
TGTGCCTGGACCCGTACGGGGTTCGGCGAGACCCAGTACTTC	CAWTRTGFGETQYF	-	-	TRBV30	TRBJ2-5
TGTGCCAGCAGGCCAGACACAGTCTACGAGCAGTACTTC	CASRPDTVYEQYF	-	few	TRBV7-8	TRBJ2-7
TGTGCCAGCAGCTTCTCAGGGGGAGGTCAGCCCCAGCATTTT	CASSFSGGGQPQHF	TRBD1	few	TRBV13	TRBJ1-5
TGCGCCAGCAGCTTGGAGGGTGGGGGACCCTACGAGCAGTACTTC	CASSLEGGGPYEQYF	-	-	TRBV5-1	TRBJ2-7
TGTGCCAGCAGCTTGGGGGGCAGGGAGACCCAGTACTTC	CASSLGGRETQYF	-	-	TRBV5-4	TRBJ2-5
TGTGCCAGCAGGGCTAGCGGGAGCGGATATGAGCAGTTCTTC	CASRASGSGYEQFF	TRBD2	once	TRBV7-3	TRBJ2-1
TGTGCCAGCAGCCCACAGCCGAACACTGAAGCTTTCTTT	CASSPQPNTEAFF	-	-	TRBV7-8	TRBJ1-1
TGCGCCAGCAGGACTGGCGGGGGGTACAATGAGCAGTTCTTC	CASRTGGGYNEQFF	TRBD2	once	TRBV5-1	TRBJ2-1
TGTGCCAGCAGCTTAAGCAGGGGCGCCACCGGGGAGCTGTTTTTT	CASSLSRGATGELFF	-	-	TRBV11-2	TRBJ2-2
TGTGCCAGCGGACAGGGCTACGAGCAGTACTTC	CASGQGYEQYF	TRBD1	-	TRBV19	TRBJ2-7
TGTGCCAGCAGCTTGTTTCAGGGGCCGTCTGAAAAACTGTTTTTT	CASSLFQGPSEKLFF	-	-	TRBV5-6	TRBJ1-4
TGTGCCAGCAGCTTAGGACAGGGGGCTTTGCCCCAGCATTTT	CASSLGQGALPQHF	TRBD1	few	TRBV7-2	TRBJ1-5